This TCR beta chain was recovered during a study of identifying expanded T cells in peripheral blood. Findings and limits, study-wide: Clone count variance between approximately two-week samples rose with total template count.

Measured with immunoSEQ multiplex PCR; TCRdb has only the in-frame clones, and not every one. The sample gives under 150,000 clones, more than 80% of which show up once; roughly 3.3% is in the top ten. With respect to this clone: Its specificity is not known.

The CDR3 is 10 amino acids. J gave up 15 bases and V 8 bases, and 6 bases lay outside the gene matches. Germline loops: CDR1 MNHEY, CDR2 SVGAGI. The chain employs TRBV6-5 and TRBJ1-4; 7 positions agree with TRBD1. The sequenced sample consisted of blood. The receptor was isolated from a person aged 18 to 69 in good health. CDR3 in amino acids: CASFTDRMFF. The CDR3 DNA reads TGTGCCAGCTTTACGGACAGGATGTTTTTT.